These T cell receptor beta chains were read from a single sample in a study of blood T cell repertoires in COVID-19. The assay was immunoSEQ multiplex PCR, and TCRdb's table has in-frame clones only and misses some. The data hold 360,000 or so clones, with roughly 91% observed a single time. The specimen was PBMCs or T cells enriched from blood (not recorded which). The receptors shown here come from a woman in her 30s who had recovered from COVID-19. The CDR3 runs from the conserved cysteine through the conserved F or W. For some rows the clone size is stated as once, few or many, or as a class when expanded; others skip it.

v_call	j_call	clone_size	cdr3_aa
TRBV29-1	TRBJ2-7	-	CSVPGQGYEQYF
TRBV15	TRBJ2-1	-	CATSIERPGRGDEQFF
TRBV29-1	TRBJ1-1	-	CSADIQGYTEAFF
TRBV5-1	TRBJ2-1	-	CASSVDGRGSSYNEQFF
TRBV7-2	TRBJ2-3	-	CASSHPGAQYF
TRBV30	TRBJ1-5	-	CAWSVTISNQPQHF
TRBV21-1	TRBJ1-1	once	CASSKDPTQVGSEAFF
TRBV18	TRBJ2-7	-	CASSPGQSYEQYF
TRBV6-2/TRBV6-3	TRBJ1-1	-	CASSATLRGTEAFF
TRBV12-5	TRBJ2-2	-	CASGLVGPLNTGELFF
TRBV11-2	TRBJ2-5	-	CASSALAGGPGYF
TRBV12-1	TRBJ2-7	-	CASSFSPGQGPQEGASASYEQYF
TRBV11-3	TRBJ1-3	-	CASSNNAETGECSGNTIYF
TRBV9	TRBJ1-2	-	CASSVGGRYTF
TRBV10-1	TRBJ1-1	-	CASSEDSVNTEAFF
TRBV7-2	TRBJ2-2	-	CASSLDLAGGNTGELFF
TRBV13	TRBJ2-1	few	CASSLGGAGDNEQFF
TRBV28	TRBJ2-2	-	CASRRPGGNTGELFF
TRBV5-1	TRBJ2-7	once	CASSLGQYSYEQYF
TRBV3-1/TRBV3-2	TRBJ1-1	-	CASSQDKCCGGFVRTEAFF
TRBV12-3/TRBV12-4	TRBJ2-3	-	CASANTDTQYF
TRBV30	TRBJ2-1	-	CAWTRPLGGGSEQFF
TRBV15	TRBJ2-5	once	CATSRDPQGETQYF
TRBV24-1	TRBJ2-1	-	CATSDFAGAYNEQFF
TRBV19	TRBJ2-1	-	CASSILAGTGQFF
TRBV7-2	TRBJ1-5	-	CASSLAGGLSNQPQHF
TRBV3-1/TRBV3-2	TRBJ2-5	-	CASSQEGTLRPQYF